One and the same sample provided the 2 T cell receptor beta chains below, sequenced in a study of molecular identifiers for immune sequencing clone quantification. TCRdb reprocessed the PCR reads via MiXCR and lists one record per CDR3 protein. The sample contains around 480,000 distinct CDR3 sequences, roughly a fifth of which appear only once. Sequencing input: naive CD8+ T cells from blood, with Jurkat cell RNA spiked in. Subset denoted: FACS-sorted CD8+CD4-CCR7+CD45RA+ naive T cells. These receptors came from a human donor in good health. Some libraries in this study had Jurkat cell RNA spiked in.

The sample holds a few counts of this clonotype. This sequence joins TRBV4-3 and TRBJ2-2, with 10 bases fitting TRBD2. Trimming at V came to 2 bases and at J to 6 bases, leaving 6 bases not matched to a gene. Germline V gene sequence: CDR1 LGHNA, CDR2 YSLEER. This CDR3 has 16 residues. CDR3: CASSQYSGGAAGELFF. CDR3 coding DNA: TGCGCCAGCAGCCAATACAGCGGGGGGGCCGCCGGGGAGCTGTTTTTT.

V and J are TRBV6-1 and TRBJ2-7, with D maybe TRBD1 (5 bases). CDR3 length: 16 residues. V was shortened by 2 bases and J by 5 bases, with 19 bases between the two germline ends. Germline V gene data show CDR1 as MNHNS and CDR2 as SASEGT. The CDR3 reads CASSEYGEAGIHEQYF. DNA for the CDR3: TGTGCCAGCAGTGAATATGGTGAGGCAGGGATCCACGAGCAGTACTTC.